Presented here are 28 T cell receptor beta chains from one specimen sequenced in a study of HIV-infected children after antiretroviral therapy interruption. Stated treatment: PENTA 11 planned treatment interruption arm or continuous ART arm. RNA-based 3' RACE libraries used unique molecular identifiers. Each CDR3 protein gets one entry after TCRdb re-called the 3' RACE reads with MiXCR. Of more than 85,000 distinct CDR3 sequences listed, around 6.9% are singletons. The specimen comprised CD45RA+ CD4+ T cells from PBMCs, pooled from several time points, sampled from a donor given antiretroviral therapy, either interrupted or continuous. Subset reported: naive CD4+ CD45RA+ CD45RO- T cells. These TCRs come from a pool of human donors with HIV.

This clonotype was seen only a few times. V and J are TRBV5-1 and TRBJ1-2; D is undetermined. Trimming stripped 4 bases from V and 4 bases from J, with 14 bases between. CDR1 SGHRS and CDR2 YFSETQ come from the germline V gene. This CDR3 is built from 14 residues. CDR3 in amino acids: CASSIEGRSYGYTF. The DNA for the CDR3 is TGCGCCAGCAGCATAGAGGGCAGAAGCTATGGCTACACCTTC.

This clonotype was seen ten or more times. The gene calls are TRBV2 and TRBJ1-5; 11 bases map to TRBD1. Germline CDR1 SNHLY, CDR2 FYNNEI. V dropped 7 bases and J dropped 2; count of bases not matched to a gene: 10. The CDR3 is made up of 17 amino acids. CDR3 residues: CASMSGQGARGNQPQHF. CDR3 bases: TGTGCCAGCATGTCTGGACAGGGGGCGCGGGGCAATCAGCCCCAGCATTTT.

The V call is TRBV2, the J call TRBJ1-5; D not resolved. This CDR3 contains 13 residues. Germline CDR1 SNHLY, CDR2 FYNNEI. The V and J ends lost 4 bases and 3 bases respectively, with 7 bases between them. CDR3 DNA sequence: TGTGCCAGCAGTGGAGATTCCAATCAGCCCCAGCATTTT. This sequence encodes CASSGDSNQPQHF.

This clonotype has at least ten counts. The chain joins TRBV19 to TRBJ2-7, with 8 positions matching TRBD1. The germline V gene has CDR1 LNHDA and CDR2 SQIVND (reference sequence). The CDR3 has 14 residues. After removal of 3 bases from V and 2 bases from J, the junction contained 3 bases not matched to a gene. The CDR3 spells CASSIDRGPYEQYF. In DNA, the CDR3 is TGTGCCAGTAGTATTGACAGGGGCCCCTACGAGCAGTACTTC.

This clonotype was detected only once. The V and J genes are TRBV24-1 and TRBJ2-1; 9 bases fit TRBD2. CDR1 KGHDR and CDR2 SFDVKD come from the germline V gene. The CDR3 runs 13 residues. V was pared by 10 bases and J by 7 bases, with 7 bases of the junction left unmatched. The CDR3 nucleotides read TGTGCCACAAAAGCGGGAGGCTTAAATGAGCAGTTCTTC. This codes for CATKAGGLNEQFF.

This clonotype has at least ten counts. The V call is TRBV10-1, the J call TRBJ2-7; D is undetermined. This CDR3 has 11 residues. V gave up 4 bases and J gave up 1 base, with 2 bases separating them. Germline CDR1 and CDR2: WNHNN and SYGVQD (reference sequence). CDR3 region: CASSVSYEQYF. CDR3 nucleotide sequence: TGCGCCAGCAGTGTTTCCTACGAGCAGTACTTC.

This clonotype appeared a few times. J is TRBJ2-7 and V is TRBV12-3 or TRBV12-4; no clear D. V was shortened by 2 bases and J by 6 bases, with 5 bases between the two germline ends. This CDR3 has 11 amino acids. CDR3 DNA: TGTGCCAGCAGTTTAAGGTCCGAGCAGTACTTC. It is translated as CASSLRSEQYF.

In its sample, this clonotype was seen many times. This chain links TRBV12-5 with TRBJ2-7; D remains unclear. Trimming pared 3 bases from V and 0 bases from J, leaving 6 bases between. The CDR3 is 13 residues long. CDR1 LGHNT and CDR2 FRNRAP come from the germline V gene. The CDR3 DNA is TGTGCTAGTGGTTTTCCGAGCTCCTACGAGCAGTACTTC. This translates into CASGFPSSYEQYF.

This clonotype was seen ten or more times. The rearrangement joins TRBV20-1 to TRBJ2-7, with 7 bases that match TRBD1. The CDR3 extends over 16 amino acids. J was trimmed by 1 base and V by 5 bases; bases with no gene match: 14. Germline values: CDR1 DFQATT, CDR2 SNEGSKA (reference sequence). The CDR3 nucleotides are TGCAGTGCTGCGGTATCCTCGACAGGGATATCCTACGAGCAGTACTTC. It codes for CSAAVSSTGISYEQYF.

This clonotype appeared many times. This chain joins TRBV11-2 and TRBJ2-5, with 9 bases aligning to TRBD2. The V gene end was trimmed by 3 bases and the J gene end by 5 bases; junction bases not matched to a gene: 10. CDR1 and CDR2 (germline): SGHAT, FQNNGV. The CDR3 is 16 residues long. The CDR3 here is CASSFSRLAGSETQYF. CDR3 nucleotide sequence: TGTGCCAGCAGCTTTTCCCGGCTAGCGGGGTCGGAGACCCAGTACTTC. Drawing the rest from reference TRBV11-2 and TRBJ2-5, the complete variable domain is EAGVAQSPRYKIIEKRQSVAFWCNPISGHATLYWYQQILGQGPKLLIQFQNNGVVDDSQLPKDRFSAERLKGVDSTLKIQPAKLEDSAVYLCASSFSRLAGSETQYFGPGTRLLVL.

The CDR3 region is CASSRMGLAQETQYF. CDR3 DNA sequence: TGTGCCAGCAGCCGCATGGGACTAGCCCAAGAGACCCAGTACTTC. The rearrangement links TRBV12-3 or TRBV12-4 to TRBJ2-5; 9 nucleotides align to TRBD2. V shed 6 bases, J shed 1 base, and the junction held 6 bases outside the gene matches. This CDR3 is 15 amino acids long.

This clonotype was seen a single time. V gene TRBV11-2 combines with J gene TRBJ1-1; D is undetermined. Germline V gene lookup returns CDR1 SGHAT and CDR2 FQNNGV. The V end lost 2 bases, the J end lost 1 base, and 14 bases lay between the germline ends. The length of the CDR3 is 16 residues. This CDR3 is CASSLKRSVRNTEAFF. CDR3 nucleotide sequence: TGTGCCAGCAGCTTAAAAAGGAGCGTGCGGAACACTGAAGCTTTCTTT.

This clonotype was seen many times. J is TRBJ2-7 and V is TRBV5-5; possibly TRBD2 for D (6 bases). Trimming removed 5 bases at V and 3 bases at J, with 18 bases between. The V gene's germline CDR1 is SGHKS and CDR2 YYEKEE (reference sequence). The CDR3 covers 15 residues. The chain's CDR3 is CASSPTGTEYYEQYF. The DNA of the CDR3 is TGTGCCAGCAGTCCTACCGGGACTGAGTACTACGAGCAGTACTTC.

This clonotype was observed at least ten times. V and J are TRBV12-3 or TRBV12-4 and TRBJ1-5; the D is unclear. The CDR3 has 15 amino acids. With 3 bases removed from V and 4 bases from J, the gap between germline ends came to 13 bases. As DNA, the CDR3 is TGTGCCAGCAGTTTGGGCCGGGAGACTAATCAGCCCCAGCATTTT. Translation: CASSLGRETNQPQHF.

The table lists this clonotype with many counts. Germline is not matched at one junction end, which may reflect a read error. This chain joins TRBV10-2 and TRBJ1-1; D gene uncertain. Germline values: CDR1 WSHSY, CDR2 SAAADI. The CDR3 runs to 13 residues. The CDR3 sequence is CASSDGRNTEVFF. The CDR3 nucleotides read TGTGCCAGCAGTGATGGCAGAAACACAGAAGTCTTCTTT.

There are many counts of this clonotype. V usage is TRBV12-3 or TRBV12-4 and J usage is TRBJ1-2; no reliable D call. CDR3 length: 12 residues. Trimming removed 3 bases from V and 2 bases from J, with 4 bases in between. The CDR3 loop is CASSFQNYGYTF. As DNA, the CDR3 is TGTGCCAGCAGTTTCCAGAACTATGGCTACACCTTC.

This clonotype was detected only a few times. The V and J genes are TRBV3-1 and TRBJ1-1; D unresolved. Germline loops: CDR1 LGHDT, CDR2 YNNKEL (reference sequence). V shed 5 bases and J shed 6 bases, with 16 bases lying between them. This CDR3 is 14 amino acids long. CDR3 in amino acids: CASSTSQRAAEAFF. The CDR3 coding sequence is TGTGCCAGCAGCACCTCCCAAAGGGCTGCTGAAGCTTTCTTT.

This clonotype was recorded at least ten times. The gene calls are TRBV11-2 and TRBJ2-7; 7 bases align to TRBD2. Germline-derived CDR1 and CDR2 are SGHAT and FQNNGV. The V segment lost 3 bases and the J segment 4 bases; nucleotides outside the gene matches: 6. There are 14 residues in the CDR3. Here the CDR3 reads CASSFSSGGYEQYF. The CDR3 DNA is TGTGCCAGCAGCTTCTCTAGCGGAGGGTACGAGCAGTACTTC.

This clonotype was seen more than once but under ten times. The chain employs TRBV25-1 and TRBJ2-7; D not certain. This CDR3 comprises 13 residues. CDR1 and CDR2 (germline): MGHDK, SYGVNS. The V gene lost 5 bases and the J gene lost 2 bases, with 10 bases spanning the gap. The CDR3 nucleotides are TGTGCCAGCAGTTCTCTTGACGCCTACGAGCAGTACTTC. Its protein product is CASSSLDAYEQYF.

This clonotype has only a few counts. The V call is TRBV6-1, the J call TRBJ2-3; D uncertain. Germline CDR1 and CDR2: MNHNS and SASEGT. This CDR3 region has 13 residues. V lost 8 bases and J 0 bases, leaving 9 bases between the germline ends. DNA of the CDR3: TGTGCCAGCGGCCCCCGTAGCACAGATACGCAGTATTTT. Amino acids: CASGPRSTDTQYF.

This clonotype was picked up many times. The rearrangement uses TRBV20-1 and TRBJ1-2; 8 nucleotides match TRBD1. Trimming took 5 bases from V and 9 from J; bases not matched to a gene: 11. CDR3 length equals 13 residues. Germline V lookup: CDR1 DFQATT, CDR2 SNEGSKA (reference sequence). The CDR3 bases are TGCAGTGCTCACCAGACAGGGGACCGTCGCTACACCTTC. As protein: CSAHQTGDRRYTF.

This clonotype was seen ten or more times. The chain recombines TRBV28 with TRBJ2-2; D gene unclear. Trimming pared 2 bases from V and 7 bases from J, leaving 5 bases between. CDR1 and CDR2 (germline): MDHEN, SYDVKM. The CDR3 extends over 12 amino acids. Written as DNA, the CDR3 is TGTGCCAGCAGTTTAGAGATCGGGGAGCTGTTTTTT. This codes for CASSLEIGELFF.

This clonotype was counted a few times. Being one base from a much bigger clone, this may be a read error. V gene TRBV3-1 combines with J gene TRBJ2-1, with 9 bases fitting TRBD2. Germline assignment: CDR1 LGHDT and CDR2 YNNKEL (reference sequence). The CDR3 spans 16 residues. The junction had 11 bases not matched to a gene; V was cut back by 3 bases and J by 8 bases. CDR3 sequence: CASSQDVAGDVDEQFF. In nucleotides, the CDR3 is TGTGCCAGCAGCCAGGACGTAGCGGGAGATGTGGATGAGCAGTTCTTC.

This clonotype has at least ten counts. The chain recombines TRBV18 with TRBJ2-7, with 7 bases fitting TRBD2. The V gene's germline CDR1 is KGHSH and CDR2 LQKENI. Germline trimming cut 0 bases from V and 2 bases from J; bases unmatched to any gene: 4. CDR3 length equals 15 residues. The CDR3 bases are TGTGCCAGCTCACCACCTAAAGCGGGGCCCTACGAGCAGTACTTC. It encodes CASSPPKAGPYEQYF.

There are a few counts of this clonotype. The chain's CDR3 is CASTPPGQEAFF. In DNA form, the CDR3 reads TGTGCCAGCACCCCGCCGGGACAAGAAGCTTTCTTT. The V and J genes are TRBV6-2 or TRBV6-3 and TRBJ1-1; D may be TRBD1 (6 bases). V was cut by 7 bases and J by 8 bases, with 14 bases left in between. The CDR3 spans 12 residues. Germline values: CDR1 MNHEY, CDR2 SVGEGT.

The chain employs TRBV29-1 and TRBJ2-3; 10 bases match TRBD2. The CDR3 has 13 amino acids. Germline V CDR1 and CDR2: SQVTM, ANQGSEA. V trimming: 7 bases; J trimming: 3 bases; junction bases outside the gene matches: 4. In nucleotides, the CDR3 is TGCAGCGCGAGCGGGGGGGAGACAGATACGCAGTATTTT. It translates to CSASGGETDTQYF.

This clonotype was counted ten times or more. The chain links TRBV20-1 to TRBJ1-6; D call uncertain. Germline lookup yields CDR1 DFQATT and CDR2 SNEGSKA (reference sequence). V shed 1 base and J shed 12 bases, with 10 bases lying between them. This CDR3 is built from 12 residues. CDR3 DNA: TGCAGTGCTAGAGTAACGGATGTACCCCTCCACTTT. Translated, it gives CSARVTDVPLHF.

This clonotype was seen ten or more times. The V call is TRBV20-1, the J call TRBJ2-1; either TRBD1 or TRBD2 may supply D (5 bases each). The CDR3 loop spans 16 amino acids. V lost 6 bases to trimming and J lost 1 base, with 19 bases between them. CDR1 and CDR2 from the germline V gene are DFQATT and SNEGSKA (reference sequence). The CDR3 spells CSAPTVEGRSYNEQFF. CDR3 DNA: TGCAGTGCCCCTACAGTTGAGGGGCGATCCTACAATGAGCAGTTCTTC.